This TCR beta chain derives from a study of shared clonotypes between healthy human individuals (dated by TCRdb to about 2020). Study-level background: The cohort comprised a couple of women and a few men aged 18 to 49 years. The study deeply sequenced blood TCR repertoires of five healthy adults to estimate repertoire size and the extent of clonotype sharing between individuals. To increase sequencing depth and limit assay-specific biases, different laboratories used diverse techniques to prepare libraries and sequence TCR repertoires. For each donor, CD4 naive and CD4 memory were each given three plates, CD8 naive was given two plates, and CD8 memory was given one plate. Each donor's leukapheresis produced roughly between about 0.8 and 8.9 billion PBMCs.

The CDR3 spans 11 residues, from the cysteine through the phenylalanine. Only CDR3 DNA is held: 33 bases, read in frame from base 1. Relative to germline, V is missing 7 bases and J is missing 4 bases, with 2 bases of the junction outside any gene match. CDR1 and CDR2 are drawn from the germline V gene: SQVTM, ANQGSEA. Summary of the overall study and its limitations: Clonotypes shared by all four sorted-subset donors showed higher generation probabilities than non-shared clonotypes. About 5% of naive CD4, around 3.6% of naive CD8, roughly 2.5% of memory CD4, and over 0.35% of memory CD8 clonotypes were shared across four donors. Because the study included a small number of donors, the genetic and exposure-history diversity represented was limited. Even with the large sequencing depth, rarefaction of the sorted-subset datasets indicated that sequencing was incomplete. Based on pairwise subsampling, the degree of clonotype sharing among donors was expected to be affected by sequencing depth. Naive subsets generally had larger estimated clonotype richness than memory subsets did. Sampling was restricted to blood, and TCR repertoires in tissues likely differ from the TCR repertoires found in blood.

Concerning this clone: Its target antigen remains unknown. No much larger clone exists at a distance of one base, and base qualities are not known.

TCR CDR3 regions were amplified from genomic DNA by multiplex PCR using the deep immunoSEQ assay. For each cell subset, the extracted genomic DNA was distributed evenly across all wells of several immunoSEQ 96-well plates, and each plate served as one replicate. For sorted subsets, approximately 0.2 ug of genomic DNA, equivalent to roughly 30,000 T cell genomes, went into each replicate PCR. Purified libraries were measured with a Qubit 3.0 fluorometer, size-checked on a Bioanalyzer 2100, and measured again with the KAPA Library Quantification kit. Each immunoSEQ 96-well plate was sequenced on its own single-read 150-cycle Illumina NextSeq 550 flow cell. On the authors' methods: The immunoSEQ output contained only junctional sequences without quality scores, so filtering could not match that applied to full-length reads. Sequences were annotated with PyIR, a Python wrapper for IgBLAST v1.9, and V/J genes and CDR3 were assigned using IMGT germline references. Any read was removed if the V/J assignment was weak (E-value above 1e-6), the CDR3 was missing, or the read contained stop codons, out-of-frame junctions, or ambiguous translated residues. V3J clonotypes were defined by identical inferred V gene, J gene, and CDR3 amino acid sequence. To compute the percentage overlap between repertoires, the number of shared unique clonotypes was divided by the size of the smaller repertoire. Three approaches were used to assess repertoire richness: RTK rarefaction, the Chao1 estimator, and Recon v2.1 estimates of unobserved clonotypes. OLGA was used to compute generation probabilities for all TCRbeta clonotypes that the gDNA method yielded from a few donors. TCRdb obtained this table from immuneACCESS and retained in-frame rearrangements with V and J assigned. These tables miss some clones; where compared with another copy, unresolved V genes account for less than half of the shortfall, and the remainder is unexplained. That table supplies the V and J calls and clone size; D and trimming were determined from the DNA. The sample yields approximately 740,000 clones; about 74% were counted once. Over 1.5% of the sample goes to the ten largest clones.

The donors were healthy, HIV-negative adults with no recently reported acute infections or vaccinations. All donors were Caucasian adults living in Nashville, Tennessee, USA. CD4+ T cells were enriched by magnetic negative selection; naive cells were then positively selected on CD45RA, and the negative fraction formed the memory subset. After blood collection by leukapheresis, PBMCs were isolated using Ficoll-Histopaque density gradient centrifugation and then cryopreserved in the vapor phase of liquid nitrogen. Analytical flow cytometry was used to check the purity and quantity of each magnetically sorted T cell population. Genomic DNA was isolated from each sorted fraction and quantified by UV absorbance on a Nanodrop 2000c.

The sequenced material came from memory CD4+ T cells sorted from blood. This specimen's cell subset or site label, interpreted: CD45RA-negative fraction. This receptor chain uses TRBV29-1 and TRBJ2-3; TRBD2 aligns with 7 central bases. The TCR sequence derives from a woman in her twenties or thirties in good health. The DNA is TGCAGCGGGGGGGGTCCAGATACGCAGTATTTT. It codes for CSGGGPDTQYF.